One and the same sample provided the 29 T cell receptor beta chains below, sequenced in a study of regulatory T cells in long-lasting Graves disease. TCR beta libraries were built with iRepertoire HTBI primers and Arm-PCR of CDR3 regions. TCRdb reprocessed the multiplex PCR reads via MiXCR and lists one record per CDR3 protein. In the table there are approximately 540,000 distinct CDR3 sequences, around 13% of which are singletons. The sample's time point: newly diagnosed GD, antithyroid drugs for less than 3 months. Researchers made the TCR library from RNA that was extracted from PBMCs. These same data were also listed under a study on T cells in Graves' hyperthyroidism and ophthalmopathy.

This specimen was peripheral blood mononuclear cells (PBMCs), taken at new diagnosis, from a patient treated with antithyroid drugs. Receptors originate from a woman under 40 with Graves disease.

This clonotype came up many times. V and J are TRBV7-9 and TRBJ2-1; 9 bases are shared with TRBD2. Germline assignment: CDR1 SEHNR and CDR2 FQNEAQ (reference sequence). The CDR3 sequence is 18 residues long. V was pared by 5 bases and J by 7 bases, with 18 bases of the junction left unmatched. As DNA, the CDR3 is TGTGCCAGCAGCCGACTTCGACTAGCGGAAAATTCGCGGAATGAGCAGTTCTTC. Its protein is CASSRLRLAENSRNEQFF.

V is TRBV5-4 and J is TRBJ1-2; 9 bases match TRBD1. This CDR3 comprises 15 residues. The J segment lost 8 bases and the V segment lost 4 bases, leaving 12 bases of the junction unmatched. Germline-derived CDR1 and CDR2 are SGHNT and YYREEE (reference sequence). CDR3 in DNA: TGTGCCAGCAGCCTATTCGACAGGGGGATGATCGGCTACACCTTC. This encodes CASSLFDRGMIGYTF.

This clonotype was counted ten times or more. The chain links TRBV2 to TRBJ2-1; no firm D call. The CDR3 is 12 residues long. Trimming cost V 10 bases and J 4 bases, with 11 bases left between them. In germline, CDR1 is SNHLY, CDR2 FYNNEI. The CDR3 is CATPARYNEQFF. CDR3 nucleotides: TGTGCCACCCCCGCCCGATACAATGAGCAGTTCTTC. The full variable domain, in which reference TRBV2 and TRBJ2-1 provide the parts outside the CDR3, is EPEVTQTPSHQVTQMGQEVILRCVPISNHLYFYWYRQILGQKVEFLVSFYNNEISEKSEIFDDQFSVERPDGSNFTLKIRSTKLEDSAMYFCATPARYNEQFFGPGTRLTVL.

This clonotype appeared many times. The chain couples TRBV24-1 to TRBJ2-7; D unresolved. The V and J ends lost 3 bases and 2 bases respectively, with 7 bases between them. CDR1 is KGHDR and CDR2 is SFDVKD in the germline V gene. The CDR3 is made up of 13 amino acids. CDR3 nucleotide sequence: TGTGCCACCAGTGATGTGATGGCCTACGAGCAGTACTTC. This sequence encodes CATSDVMAYEQYF.

The rearrangement uses TRBV19 and TRBJ1-5; D is perhaps TRBD1 (5 bases). CDR1 is LNHDA, CDR2 SQIVND, per germline (reference sequence). The CDR3 is 14 amino acids. The V end lost 3 bases, the J end lost 7 bases, and 13 bases lay between the germline ends. Here the CDR3 DNA reads TGTGCCAGTAGTATTTATTGGGGGGAGCAGCCCCAGCATTTT. Translation: CASSIYWGEQPQHF.

This clonotype was seen at least ten times. The chain has TRBV20-1 and TRBJ1-5; 8 bases align to TRBD1. J was trimmed by 7 bases and V by 5 bases; bases with no gene match: 13. Germline V gives CDR1 DFQATT, CDR2 SNEGSKA (reference sequence). This CDR3 region has 15 residues. CDR3 sequence (DNA): TGCAGTGCTGCCCCCGGACAGGGAACAGGCCAGCCCCAGCATTTT. As protein: CSAAPGQGTGQPQHF.

This clonotype was found many times. CDR3 in DNA: TGTGCCAGCAGCTTAGAACGGCTAGTAATGTATGAGCAGTTCTTC. Its translation is CASSLERLVMYEQFF. This rearrangement joins TRBV7-2 to TRBJ2-1; no clear D. Trimming left V 1 base short and J 8 bases short, with 15 bases between. From germline, CDR1 is SGHTA and CDR2 FQGNSA. The CDR3 totals 15 residues. Full variable domain (missing parts from reference TRBV7-2 and TRBJ2-1): GAGVSQSPSNKVTEKGKDVELRCDPISGHTALYWYRQSLGQGLEFLIYFQGNSAPDKSGLPSDRFSAERTGGSVSTLTIQRTQQEDSAVYLCASSLERLVMYEQFFGPGTRLTVL.

This clonotype occurred many times. This sequence joins TRBV7-8 and TRBJ1-4; D not certain. CDR1 and CDR2 (germline): SGHVS, FQNEAQ. CDR3 size: 15 residues. V lost 4 bases and J 8 bases, leaving 17 bases between the germline ends. The chain's CDR3 is CASSSHAALGEKLFF. The CDR3 coding sequence is TGTGCCAGCAGCTCCCACGCGGCCCTAGGCGAAAAACTGTTTTTT.

This clonotype was detected ten times or more. The rearrangement links TRBV24-1 to TRBJ2-3; TRBD2 might be the D (6 bases). The germline V gene has CDR1 KGHDR and CDR2 SFDVKD. CDR3 length equals 15 residues. Trimming took off 4 bases at V and 0 bases at J, with 10 bases between the two ends. CDR3 residues: CATSESGLSTDTQYF. DNA of the CDR3: TGTGCCACCAGTGAGAGCGGGCTAAGCACAGATACGCAGTATTTT.

This clonotype occurred many times. The chain uses TRBV12-3 or TRBV12-4 and TRBJ2-1; 11 bases line up with TRBD2. This CDR3 comprises 14 residues. V was pared by 7 bases and J by 7 bases, with 6 bases of the junction left unmatched. The DNA for the CDR3 is TGTGCCAGCATATCGAGACTAGCGGGAAATGAGCAGTTCTTC. Translated: CASISRLAGNEQFF.

The chain joins TRBV7-9 to TRBJ1-1; TRBD1 agrees at 7 bases. CDR1 and CDR2 (germline): SEHNR, FQNEAQ (reference sequence). There are 16 residues in the CDR3. The J segment lost 1 base and the V segment lost 8 bases, leaving 13 bases of the junction unmatched. The chain's CDR3 is CASAPLYRGRNTEAFF. In nucleotides, the CDR3 is TGTGCCAGCGCTCCCCTATACAGGGGTCGGAACACTGAAGCTTTCTTT.

As to this clonotype: The junction departs from the called germline gene at one end, perhaps through a read error. The chain couples TRBV6-2 or TRBV6-3 to TRBJ2-1; 10 nucleotides align to TRBD2. CDR3 length: 19 residues. Germline V gene sequence: CDR1 MNHEY, CDR2 SVGEGT. The DNA of the CDR3 is TGCGCCAGCAGTCCTCCCGGGACTAGCGTAACACCGGTGTACAATGAGCAGTTCTTC. This encodes CASSPPGTSVTPVYNEQFF.

The chain combines TRBV11-1 with TRBJ2-7; unclear D gene. From germline, CDR1 is SGHAT and CDR2 FQDESV (reference sequence). The CDR3 consists of 11 residues. V was pared by 5 bases and J by 7 bases, with 9 bases between. The CDR3 sequence: CASSITSEQYF. The CDR3 DNA follows: TGTGCCAGCAGCATAACGTCGGAGCAGTACTTC.

Ten or more counts support this clonotype. This chain links TRBV2 with TRBJ1-1, with D unclear. The CDR3 is 14 residues long. The V end was cut by 6 bases, the J end by 9 bases, with 20 bases between. Germline loops: CDR1 SNHLY, CDR2 FYNNEI. The CDR3 DNA reads TGTGCCAGCAGACCTAACGGACTGGTAGTGAAAGCTTTCTTT. Its protein is CASRPNGLVVKAFF.

This sequence joins TRBV6-1 and TRBJ1-6; possibly TRBD1 for D (5 bases). The CDR3 contains 12 residues. CDR1 MNHNS and CDR2 SASEGT come from the germline V gene. V lost 2 bases to trimming and J lost 13 bases, with 9 bases between them. The CDR3 spells CASSEREGPLHF. The CDR3 nucleotides are TGTGCCAGCAGTGAAAGGGAGGGGCCCCTCCACTTT.

This clonotype was observed a few times. The rearrangement links TRBV5-5 to TRBJ1-2; 8 bases fit TRBD1. This CDR3 spans 14 amino acids. Germline-derived CDR1 and CDR2 are SGHKS and YYEKEE (reference sequence). Germline trimming cut 5 bases from V and 4 bases from J; bases unmatched to any gene: 7. In DNA, the CDR3 is TGTGCCAGCAGATACGACAGGGGATCCTATGGCTACACCTTC. This encodes CASRYDRGSYGYTF.

This clonotype was picked up a small number of times. This CDR3 reads CASSDREGGPQHF. DNA for the CDR3: TGTGCCAGCAGTGACAGGGAAGGAGGGCCCCAGCATTTT. The rearrangement joins TRBV6-1 to TRBJ1-5; a weak D match, TRBD1 (5 bases). From germline, CDR1 is MNHNS and CDR2 SASEGT. V was shortened by 3 bases and J by 9 bases, with 12 bases between the two germline ends. CDR3 length: 13 residues.

V and J are TRBV29-1 and TRBJ1-1, with D possibly matching TRBD1 (5 bases). With 4 bases removed from V and 2 bases from J, the gap between germline ends came to 11 bases. CDR3 size: 13 residues. Germline V gene sequence: CDR1 SQVTM, CDR2 ANQGSEA. CDR3 in DNA: TGCAGCGTTGTTGGGGGAGCTAACACTGAAGCTTTCTTT. Translation gives CSVVGGANTEAFF.

This clonotype came up a few times. V and J are TRBV6-5 and TRBJ1-4; 11 nucleotides match TRBD1. Trimming removed 2 bases from V and 7 bases from J; junction bases left unmatched: 6. Germline loops: CDR1 MNHEY, CDR2 SVGAGI. This CDR3 has 16 amino acids. CDR3 loop: CASSYEDRGLGEKLFF. The CDR3 DNA is TGTGCCAGCAGTTACGAGGACAGGGGGCTTGGTGAAAAACTGTTTTTT.

This clonotype was counted ten times or more. The gene calls are TRBV29-1 and TRBJ2-1; 8 nucleotides line up with TRBD2. The CDR3 runs to 14 residues. Per the germline V gene, CDR1 is SQVTM and CDR2 is ANQGSEA. The J segment lost 0 bases and the V segment lost 4 bases, leaving 2 bases of the junction unmatched. DNA for the CDR3: TGCAGCGTTGTAGGACTAGCCTCCTACAATGAGCAGTTCTTC. Translating gives CSVVGLASYNEQFF.

This clonotype appeared many times. The chain has TRBV20-1 and TRBJ1-1; 8 nucleotides agree with TRBD1. Germline assignment: CDR1 DFQATT and CDR2 SNEGSKA (reference sequence). This CDR3 is 14 amino acids long. The trim removed 5 bases at V and 1 base at J, leaving 6 bases unmatched. CDR3: CSAPRQGTNTEAFF. For the CDR3, the DNA is TGCAGTGCTCCTAGACAGGGGACGAACACTGAAGCTTTCTTT.

The V gene is TRBV19, the J gene TRBJ2-1, with D tentatively TRBD1 (5 bases). Deletions cut 6 bases from V and 9 bases from J, with 18 bases between. CDR3 length equals 14 residues. Germline values: CDR1 LNHDA, CDR2 SQIVND (reference sequence). The CDR3 nucleotides read TGTGCCAGTAGGGGGCTAATCCCGCGCTTTGAGCAGTTCTTC. Residues: CASRGLIPRFEQFF.

This clonotype has ten or more counts. The CDR3, as DNA: TGTGCCAGCAGCCAAGAATTGTCACAGGGGAAGGACACTGAAGCTTTCTTT. It codes for CASSQELSQGKDTEAFF. The V and J genes are TRBV3-1 and TRBJ1-1; 7 nucleotides match TRBD1. Germline values: CDR1 LGHDT, CDR2 YNNKEL (reference sequence). J gave up 3 bases and V 0 bases, and 10 bases lay outside the gene matches. CDR3 length equals 17 residues.

This clonotype has only a few counts. This chain uses TRBV11-3 with TRBJ1-3; D gene uncertain. There are 16 residues in the CDR3. Deletions cut 5 bases from V and 0 bases from J, with 14 bases between. Germline V CDR1 and CDR2: SGHNT, YENEEA. CDR3 nucleotides: TGTGCCAGCAGCAGGGTGGGCGAGTACTCTGGAAACACCATATATTTT. Translating it yields CASSRVGEYSGNTIYF.

This clonotype was counted at least ten times. V gene TRBV24-1 combines with J gene TRBJ2-7; D possibly corresponds to TRBD2 (6 bases). The CDR3 is 14 residues long. Trimming took off 4 bases at V and 5 bases at J, with 14 bases between the two ends. Looked up from germline, CDR1 is KGHDR and CDR2 is SFDVKD. The CDR3 reads CATSDPIGGNEQYF. CDR3 DNA: TGTGCCACCAGTGACCCCATCGGAGGGAACGAGCAGTACTTC.

There are a few counts of this clonotype. This chain links TRBV20-1 with TRBJ2-3; D may be TRBD2 (6 bases). Germline CDR1 and CDR2: DFQATT and SNEGSKA (reference sequence). The CDR3 sequence is 14 residues long. CDR3 region: CMTPGPSGTDTQYF. The CDR3 DNA sequence: TGCATGACCCCTGGGCCTAGCGGCACAGATACGCAGTATTTT.

This clonotype was seen ten or more times. This chain links TRBV9 with TRBJ2-5; TRBD2 matches at 11 bases. V dropped 4 bases and J dropped 1; count of bases not matched to a gene: 12. In germline, CDR1 is SGDLS, CDR2 YYNGEE. The CDR3 totals 18 residues. CDR3 region: CASSISSPGTSGQETQYF. CDR3 coding DNA: TGTGCCAGCAGCATCTCCTCCCCTGGGACTAGCGGCCAAGAGACCCAGTACTTC.

This clonotype was detected ten times or more. The chain carries TRBV10-3 and TRBJ1-1; D might be TRBD1 (6 bases). The CDR3 consists of 13 residues. Germline values: CDR1 ENHRY, CDR2 SYGVKD. The V end lost 3 bases, the J end lost 6 bases, and 11 bases lay between the germline ends. The CDR3 coding sequence is TGTGCCATCAGTGAACAGGGAAGGGCTGAAGCTTTCTTT. Its protein product is CAISEQGRAEAFF.

The CDR3 nucleotides read TGTGCCAGCAGCTTTAGTTTGCGGGGATCGGATGAGCAGTTCTTC. It encodes CASSFSLRGSDEQFF. The V and J genes are TRBV7-9 and TRBJ2-1; perhaps TRBD2 as D (6 bases). Germline assignment: CDR1 SEHNR and CDR2 FQNEAQ (reference sequence). The length of the CDR3 is 15 residues. With 3 bases removed from V and 8 bases from J, the gap between germline ends came to 17 bases. The complete variable domain, with remaining parts taken from reference TRBV7-9 and TRBJ2-1, reads DTGVSQNPRHKITKRGQNVTFRCDPISEHNRLYWYRQTLGQGPEFLTYFQNEAQLEKSRLLSDRFSAERPKGSFSTLEIQRTEQGDSAMYLCASSFSLRGSDEQFFGPGTRLTVL.